A selection of T cell receptor beta chains follows, all from one sample in a study of cytomegalovirus exposure and HLA in healthy donors. Generated by immunoSEQ multiplex PCR, the TCRdb table keeps only in-frame clones and is missing some. The sample includes about 120,000 clones, roughly four fifths of them seen just once. Sequenced: PBMCs. These TCRs come from a woman in her twenties or thirties in good health and CMV-seropositive. Each CDR3 is given with its conserved first and last residue. The D gene is left open where the match is weak. Not every row has a clone size; where given, it reads once, few, many or a size class.

J	V	size	D	length	DNA	CDR3
TRBJ1-3	TRBV7-2	few	TRBD1	15	TGTGCCAGCAGCTCAACCGGGACAGGGGGAAACACCATATATTTT	CASSSTGTGGNTIYF
TRBJ1-1	TRBV19	.	.	14	TGTGCCAGTAGTCCCCGGGGGGCGAGCACTGAAGCTTTCTTT	CASSPRGASTEAFF
TRBJ1-6	TRBV28	once	.	14	TGTGCCAGCAAAAAAAGACAGGCGAATTCACCCCTCCACTTT	CASKKRQANSPLHF
TRBJ1-4	TRBV5-1	.	.	15	TGCGCCAGCAGCTATTGGGGGGGGAAAAGCGAAAAACTGTTTTTT	CASSYWGGKSEKLFF
TRBJ2-2	TRBV6-4	.	.	14	TGTGCCAGCAGCTGCAGGGGGGTTAACGGGGAGCTGTTTTTT	CASSCRGVNGELFF
TRBJ2-1	TRBV14	.	.	16	TGTGCCAGCAGCCAAGGTCGTCGAAGGAGCTACAATGAGCAGTTCTTC	CASSQGRRRSYNEQFF
TRBJ1-1	TRBV5-1	.	TRBD1	15	TGCGCCAGCAGCTTGGCCTTTACAGGGGGCGAGGAAGCTTTCTTT	CASSLAFTGGEEAFF
TRBJ2-7	TRBV28	.	.	15	TGTGCCAGCAGTTTACGGGGGACAGCCGCCTACGAGCAGTACTTC	CASSLRGTAAYEQYF
TRBJ1-2	TRBV4-2	few	.	16	TGTGCCAGCAGCCAGGGCCCAGAAGGGGGAGTCTATGGCTACACCTTC	CASSQGPEGGVYGYTF
TRBJ2-4	TRBV6-1	.	.	14	TGTGCCAGCAGTGGGGGGAGGGGGGTCAACATTCAGTACTTC	CASSGGRGVNIQYF
TRBJ2-6	TRBV6-1	.	.	14	TGTGCCAGCAGTGACCAGGGTTTATCCAACGTCCTGACTTTC	CASSDQGLSNVLTF
TRBJ2-1	TRBV4-1	.	.	14	TGCGCCAGCACCCCCGGGACTGGCTACAATGAGCAGTTCTTC	CASTPGTGYNEQFF
TRBJ1-1	TRBV6-5	.	.	14	TGTGCCAGCATCCCTAACGGGGGGAACACTGAAGCTTTCTTT	CASIPNGGNTEAFF
TRBJ2-7	TRBV18	.	TRBD1	13	TGTGCCAGCTCACCACTTGACAGGGACGAGCAGTACTTC	CASSPLDRDEQYF
TRBJ2-5	TRBV6-5	.	.	15	TGTGCCAGCACCCGAGGGACTGGACACCAAGAGACCCAGTACTTC	CASTRGTGHQETQYF
TRBJ2-5	TRBV15	.	TRBD2	16	TGTGCCACCAGCAGAGATTGGGCGGGAGGACAAGAGACCCAGTACTTC	CATSRDWAGGQETQYF
TRBJ2-5	TRBV5-6	.	.	14	TGTGCCAGCAGCTTGGACGGGGGTGGGAAGACCCAGTACTTC	CASSLDGGGKTQYF
TRBJ2-5	TRBV7-3	.	TRBD2	16	TGTGCCAGCAGCCGGGGGACTAGCGGGGGGGGTGAGACCCAGTACTTC	CASSRGTSGGGETQYF